Shown below are 30 T cell receptor beta chains from a single sample sequenced in a study of CD8+ T cells in alopecia areata. Sequencing relied on a cDNA template that was reverse transcribed from extracted RNA. Sequenced by immunoSEQ multiplex PCR; TCRdb stores in-frame clones only, minus some. Of some 120,000 clones in the sample, 45% to 60% were seen once. The input for sequencing was CD4+ T cells sorted from blood, taken at week 0. These receptors were collected from a human donor with alopecia areata.

The table lists this clone with a count of one. The rearrangement links TRBV5-1 to TRBJ1-1, with D possibly TRBD1 on 5 matching bases. The CDR3 is 12 amino acids. Germline values: CDR1 SGHRS, CDR2 YFSETQ. The ends were cut back, 2 bases at V and 5 bases at J, with 7 bases in the middle. The CDR3 nucleotides are TGCGCCAGCAGCTTCGAGGGGACTGAAGCTTTCTTT. Translation: CASSFEGTEAFF.

The CDR3 region is CASRRILGQGAAYEQYF. The CDR3 DNA sequence: TGTGCCAGCAGACGAATTCTCGGACAGGGGGCCGCCTACGAGCAGTACTTC. J is TRBJ2-7 and V is TRBV28; 11 bases fit TRBD1. Germline V lookup: CDR1 MDHEN, CDR2 SYDVKM. The CDR3 is made up of 17 amino acids. V trimming: 6 bases; J trimming: 2 bases; junction bases outside the gene matches: 12.

The genes are TRBV6-5 and TRBJ2-1; D is perhaps TRBD1 or TRBD2 (5 bases each). The V end was cut by 4 bases, the J end by 8 bases, with 21 bases between. This CDR3 contains 16 residues. The V gene's germline CDR1 is MNHEY and CDR2 SVGAGI. The CDR3 reads CASSSPPGPAADEQFF. The CDR3 DNA is TGTGCCAGCAGTTCCCCGCCGGGACCCGCTGCGGATGAGCAGTTCTTC.

This clone has only a few counts. Different DNA sequences within this sample yield the same CDR3. The chain joins TRBV6-5 to TRBJ1-6; TRBD1 might be the D (6 bases). V was cut by 0 bases and J by 7 bases, with 7 bases left in between. The germline gives CDR1 MNHEY, CDR2 SVGAGI. This CDR3 spans 14 amino acids. CDR3 sequence: CASSYSQGNSPLHF. The DNA for the CDR3 is TGTGCCAGCAGTTACTCGCAGGGGAATTCACCCCTCCACTTT.

The chain links TRBV7-8 to TRBJ2-3; TRBD1 agrees at 10 bases. CDR3 size: 16 residues. Germline loops: CDR1 SGHVS, CDR2 FQNEAQ. The ends lost 5 bases at V and 1 base at J; junction bases unmatched: 6. CDR3: CASSPWDRGGTDTQYF. The DNA for the CDR3 is TGTGCCAGCAGCCCCTGGGACAGGGGAGGCACAGATACGCAGTATTTT.

The V gene is TRBV6-6, the J gene TRBJ1-2; 8 bases are shared with TRBD1. Losses at the gene ends were 6 bases for V and 4 bases for J; bases not matched to a gene: 4. The CDR3 has 13 residues. CDR1 MNHNY and CDR2 SVGAGI come from the germline V gene (reference sequence). The CDR3 DNA follows: TGTGCCAGCAGCAGACAGGGGAGCTATGGCTACACCTTC. Its translation is CASSRQGSYGYTF.

The chain carries TRBV9 and TRBJ2-6; TRBD1 is a possible D gene (6 bases). Trimming left V 4 bases short and J 0 bases short, with 14 bases between. This CDR3 comprises 17 residues. CDR1 is SGDLS, CDR2 YYNGEE, per germline. CDR3 DNA: TGTGCCAGCAGCCGCCTCACAGGGAACTCTGGGGCCAACGTCCTGACTTTC. This codes for CASSRLTGNSGANVLTF.

The rearrangement links TRBV5-6 to TRBJ2-5; D may be TRBD1 (5 bases). The germline V gene encodes CDR1 SGHDT and CDR2 YYEEEE. The CDR3 loop spans 12 amino acids. Trimming stripped 4 bases from V and 4 bases from J, with 8 bases between. The CDR3 protein is CASSPDRETQYF. The CDR3 coding sequence is TGTGCCAGCAGCCCAGACAGAGAGACCCAGTACTTC.

This clone was observed a handful of times. The chain has TRBV5-1 and TRBJ2-7; the match to TRBD1 covers 7 bases. Germline lookup yields CDR1 SGHRS and CDR2 YFSETQ. The CDR3 is 13 amino acids. V shed 4 bases and J 5 bases; nucleotides not matched to a gene: 6. CDR3: CASSVGTENEQYF. CDR3 DNA: TGCGCCAGCAGCGTAGGGACAGAGAACGAGCAGTACTTC.

This clone was observed a handful of times. For the CDR3, the DNA is TGCGCCAGCAGCAGAGCGGGAGGGGAGGAGACCCAGTACTTC. The encoded protein is CASSRAGGEETQYF. The J gene is TRBJ2-5, the V gene TRBV5-1; TRBD2 matches 10 bases. The junction had 5 bases not matched to a gene; V was cut back by 4 bases and J by 5 bases. The CDR3 length is 14 residues. CDR1 SGHRS and CDR2 YFSETQ come from the germline V gene.

V and J are TRBV29-1 and TRBJ1-1; the D gene is possibly TRBD1 (5 bases). The V and J ends lost 4 bases and 8 bases respectively, with 11 bases between them. The CDR3 runs 11 residues. The germline CDR1 and CDR2 sequences are SQVTM and ANQGSEA. This CDR3 is CSVGGREEAFF. CDR3 nucleotides: TGCAGCGTTGGGGGCAGGGAGGAAGCTTTCTTT.

This clone appeared a few times. This chain uses TRBV5-6 with TRBJ1-1; 8 positions match TRBD1. Germline V gene lookup returns CDR1 SGHDT and CDR2 YYEEEE. The CDR3 runs 13 residues. Trimming at V came to 4 bases and at J to 3 bases, leaving 2 bases not matched to a gene. CDR3 bases: TGTGCCAGCAGCCAGACAGGGGACACTGAAGCTTTCTTT. It codes for CASSQTGDTEAFF.

The rearrangement links TRBV6-1 to TRBJ1-2; D gene ambiguous. The V and J ends lost 3 bases and 4 bases respectively, with 12 bases between them. Germline lookup yields CDR1 MNHNS and CDR2 SASEGT. This CDR3 has 14 amino acids. The CDR3 loop reads CASSEADGPYGYTF. The CDR3 region has the DNA TGTGCCAGCAGTGAGGCTGACGGTCCCTATGGCTACACCTTC.

This sequence joins TRBV14 and TRBJ2-7, with D uncertain. Germline values: CDR1 SGHDN, CDR2 FVKESK. This CDR3 region has 15 residues. Trimming took 1 base from V and 0 from J, leaving 10 bases between them. The CDR3 DNA reads TGTGCCAGCAGCCAAGTTCTGGCTAACTCCTACGAGCAGTACTTC. Translating gives CASSQVLANSYEQYF.

Only a few counts were recorded for this clone. The V and J genes are TRBV29-1 and TRBJ2-3; TRBD2 might be the D (6 bases). The germline V gene has CDR1 SQVTM and CDR2 ANQGSEA. This CDR3 has 13 residues. Trimming took off 6 bases at V and 3 bases at J, with 13 bases between the two ends. The CDR3: CSVGRRETDTQYF. The CDR3 DNA reads as TGCAGCGTCGGGAGACGGGAGACAGATACGCAGTATTTT.

The rearrangement joins TRBV11-3 to TRBJ2-1; a possible D gene is TRBD2 (6 bases). Germline CDR1 and CDR2: SGHNT and YENEEA. CDR3 length: 13 residues. Trimming cost V 4 bases and J 6 bases, with 10 bases left between them. The CDR3 coding sequence is TGTGCCAGCAGCTCCCTAGCGTTCAATGAGCAGTTCTTC. Amino acids: CASSSLAFNEQFF.

This clone was detected once. The V call is TRBV5-6, the J call TRBJ1-4; D call uncertain. Germline CDR1 and CDR2: SGHDT and YYEEEE. V dropped 4 bases and J dropped 3 bases, with 7 bases sitting between them. The CDR3 loop spans 13 amino acids. The CDR3 DNA reads TGTGCCAGCAGCCTGGGGTCTAATGAAAAACTGTTTTTT. Translation gives CASSLGSNEKLFF.

This clone appeared once. CDR3 bases: TGTGCCAGCAGCTTATCTTCCGCCTATGGCTACACCTTC. Protein: CASSLSSAYGYTF. The chain joins TRBV7-2 to TRBJ1-2; D is unresolved. Trimming took off 2 bases at V and 4 bases at J, with 8 bases between the two ends. Germline V gene lookup returns CDR1 SGHTA and CDR2 FQGNSA. The CDR3 has 13 residues.

The chain carries TRBV4-3 and TRBJ1-1; D unresolved. CDR1 and CDR2 (germline): LGHNA, YSLEER. Between the trimmed V and J ends, which lost 11 bases and 1 base, there was a span of 14 bases. The CDR3 consists of 13 residues. This chain's CDR3 is CAFPSGRNTEAFF. DNA of the CDR3: TGCGCCTTCCCCTCCGGGAGGAACACTGAAGCTTTCTTT.

This rearrangement joins TRBV30 to TRBJ2-3; D unresolved. Trimming pared 5 bases from V and 2 bases from J, leaving 5 bases between. From germline, CDR1 is GTSNPN and CDR2 SVGIG (reference sequence). This CDR3 spans 11 amino acids. CDR3 sequence: CAWAPTDTQYF. Here the CDR3 DNA reads TGTGCCTGGGCGCCCACAGATACGCAGTATTTT.

This sequence joins TRBV27 and TRBJ1-1; D ambiguous. V was cut by 3 bases and J by 5 bases, with 10 bases left in between. This CDR3 spans 13 amino acids. Germline V gene lookup returns CDR1 MNHEY and CDR2 SMNVEV (reference sequence). CDR3 residues: CASSFRDRTEAFF. The CDR3 nucleotides are TGTGCCAGCAGTTTTCGCGATAGGACTGAAGCTTTCTTT.

CDR3 DNA sequence: TGTGCCATCAGTGAGTTAAGGGGCCAGGGCGGGCAGTTCTTC. Translated: CAISELRGQGGQFF. The rearrangement joins TRBV10-3 to TRBJ2-1, with TRBD1 as a possible D gene (5 bases). Between the trimmed V and J ends, which lost 1 base and 12 bases, there was a span of 16 bases. Germline V gene sequence: CDR1 ENHRY, CDR2 SYGVKD. The CDR3 is made up of 14 amino acids.

The V gene is TRBV5-6, the J gene TRBJ1-4; 9 nucleotides line up with TRBD1. Per germline, CDR1 SGHDT and CDR2 YYEEEE. The V segment lost 4 bases and the J segment 6 bases; nucleotides outside the gene matches: 7. The CDR3 is 15 amino acids. CDR3 DNA: TGTGCCAGCAGCGGGGGGACAGGGTATCATGAAAAACTGTTTTTT. Amino acid sequence: CASSGGTGYHEKLFF.

The V and J genes are TRBV4-1 and TRBJ2-3; the D gene is possibly TRBD1 (6 bases). V lost 4 bases and J lost 4, with 12 bases in between. Looked up from germline, CDR1 is MGHRA and CDR2 is YSYEKL. There are 14 residues in the CDR3. The CDR3 sequence is CASSRDKDPDTQYF. The CDR3 DNA reads as TGCGCCAGCAGCCGGGACAAAGATCCAGATACGCAGTATTTT.

The sample holds a few counts of this clone. The chain links TRBV7-9 to TRBJ2-4; D unresolved. Trimming removed 4 bases at V and 1 base at J, with 2 bases between. Germline CDR1 is SEHNR and CDR2 is FQNEAQ (reference sequence). The CDR3 has 12 residues. Here the CDR3 DNA reads TGTGCCAGCAGCTCGGCCAAAAACATTCAGTACTTC. Translated: CASSSAKNIQYF.

The chain couples TRBV6-5 to TRBJ1-2, with 11 nucleotides matching TRBD1. Germline values: CDR1 MNHEY, CDR2 SVGAGI. CDR3 length: 14 amino acids. Trimming removed 6 bases from V and 4 bases from J; junction bases left unmatched: 4. Here the CDR3 DNA reads TGTGCCAGCAGCAGGACAGGGGGCGTCTATGGCTACACCTTC. This encodes CASSRTGGVYGYTF.

The V call is TRBV7-9, the J call TRBJ2-2; TRBD2 is a possible D gene (6 bases). Germline CDR1 reads SEHNR; CDR2 reads FQNEAQ (reference sequence). This CDR3 has 17 amino acids. V was pared by 5 bases and J by 4 bases, with 20 bases between. Here the CDR3 reads CASSPLRAGLGTGELFF. Here the CDR3 DNA reads TGTGCCAGCAGCCCCCTCCGCGCGGGGCTGGGCACCGGGGAGCTGTTTTTT.

The genes are TRBV6-1 and TRBJ2-6, with 11 bases lining up with TRBD2. J was trimmed by 1 base and V by 4 bases; bases with no gene match: 3. In germline, CDR1 is MNHNS, CDR2 SASEGT. The CDR3 is 17 residues long. As DNA, the CDR3 is TGTGCCAGCAGTGGGGGACTAGCGGCGTCTGGGGCCAACGTCCTGACTTTC. The encoded protein is CASSGGLAASGANVLTF.

The CDR3 here is CASSYSTINQPQHF. Written as DNA, the CDR3 is TGTGCCAGCAGTTACTCGACCATTAATCAGCCCCAGCATTTT. V and J are TRBV6-6 and TRBJ1-5; no definite D call. The CDR3 is 14 amino acids. Between the trimmed V and J ends, which lost 0 bases and 4 bases, there was a span of 7 bases. Looked up from germline, CDR1 is MNHNY and CDR2 is SVGAGI (reference sequence).

The CDR3 region is CASSLARGQGSEAFF. In DNA, the CDR3 is TGTGCCAGCAGCTTAGCGAGAGGACAGGGCTCTGAAGCTTTCTTT. V is TRBV7-8 and J is TRBJ1-1, with TRBD1 matching over 8 bases. With 0 bases clipped from V and 6 bases from J, the junction kept 6 bases outside the gene matches. The germline V gene encodes CDR1 SGHVS and CDR2 FQNEAQ. This CDR3 comprises 15 residues.